A selection of T cell receptor beta chains follows, all from one sample in a study of T cells in Graves' hyperthyroidism and ophthalmopathy. TCRdb redid the calling of the multiplex PCR reads with MiXCR, one entry per CDR3 protein. Of about 760,000 distinct CDR3 sequences in the sample, over 35% were seen once. The material sequenced was blood. All receptors come from a woman aged 40 to 50 with Graves' hyperthyroidism. Both conserved end residues are part of each CDR3. The D gene is left open where the match is weak. Rows may omit the clone size; those that give it use once, few, many or a size class.

>12|many|TRBJ1-1|-|TRBV2
TGTGCCAGCCGCAGGACGGACACTGAAGCTTTCTTT
CASRRTDTEAFF
>12|-|TRBJ2-7|TRBD1|TRBV10-3
TGTGCCAGCAAGTGGACAGGGCCCGAGCAGTACTTC
CASKWTGPEQYF
>16|-|TRBJ2-6|-|TRBV6-1
TGTGCCAGCAGTGAAGCAGGGAACTCTGGGGCCAACGTCCTGACTTTC
CASSEAGNSGANVLTF
>15|few|TRBJ1-1|TRBD1|TRBV6-6
TGTGCCAGCAGTTACCCATGGGGACAGGGGGCTGAAGCTTTCTTT
CASSYPWGQGAEAFF
>16|few|TRBJ1-2|TRBD1|TRBV5-1
TGCGCCAGCAGCCCCGCTCCGGACAGGGGGCTCTATGGCTACACCTTC
CASSPAPDRGLYGYTF
>16|many|TRBJ2-5|TRBD1|TRBV13
TGTGCCAGCAGCCCGGGAGAGGGACAGGGAGGCGAGACCCAGTACTTC
CASSPGEGQGGETQYF
>15|-|TRBJ1-5|-|TRBV28
TGTGCCACTCAACGACTCGTAGATAGCAATCAGCCCCAGCATTTT
CATQRLVDSNQPQHF
>12|-|TRBJ2-7|-|TRBV6-6
TGTGCCAGCAGTTACGGGGAAAACATTCAGTGCTTC
CASSYGENIQCF
>16|few|TRBJ1-2|-|TRBV6-4
TGTGCCAGCAGTGAGTCACCATGGACGGACCGATATGGCTACACCTTC
CASSESPWTDRYGYTF
>13|many|TRBJ1-1|-|TRBV25-1
TGTGCCAGCATGGAGGGAGTCAACACTGAAGCTTTCTTT
CASMEGVNTEAFF
>13|-|TRBJ2-7|-|TRBV7-8
TGTGCCAGCAGCTACGGACAGTCGGATGAGCAGTACTTC
CASSYGQSDEQYF
>14|once|TRBJ2-2|-|TRBV9
TGTGCCAGCAGCGTCGGGCCCCAAGGCGGGGAGCTGTTTTTT
CASSVGPQGGELFF
>10|many|TRBJ1-2|-|TRBV19
TGTGCCACCGGGGATCAGGGCTACACCTTC
CATGDQGYTF
>12|-|TRBJ2-3|-|TRBV25-1
TGTGCCAGCAGGTGGAGCACAGATACGCAGTATTTT
CASRWSTDTQYF
>12|-|TRBJ1-4|-|TRBV7-9
TGTGCCAGCAGCTTTATATTGGACGGGGGATTCTTC
CASSFILDGGFF
>16|few|TRBJ1-1|TRBD1|TRBV4-1
TGTGCCAGCAGCCCGTGGACAGGGGGTATGAACACTGAAGCTTTCTTT
CASSPWTGGMNTEAFF
>14|-|TRBJ1-1|TRBD1|TRBV14
TGTGCCAGCAGCATACAGGGGGCGAACACTGAAGCTTTCTTT
CASSIQGANTEAFF
>13|many|TRBJ1-2|-|TRBV7-2
TGTGCCAGCAGCCAAACAGGGTTCGATGGCTACACCTTC
CASSQTGFDGYTF
>16|many|TRBJ1-5|-|TRBV12-3/TRBV12-4
TGTGCCAGCATCGAACAGGGATCGATGGGCAATCAGCCCCAGCATTTT
CASIEQGSMGNQPQHF
>13|-|TRBJ1-6|TRBD1|TRBV6-2/TRBV6-3
TGTGCCAGCTCGGACAGGTATAATTCACCCCTCCACTTT
CASSDRYNSPLHF
>15|-|TRBJ1-1|TRBD1|TRBV4-2
TGTGCCAGCAGCCAATACAGGGGCGGGGACACTGAAGCTTTCTTT
CASSQYRGGDTEAFF